This paragraph reports one T cell receptor beta chain. Trimming took 4 bases from V and 5 from J, leaving 18 bases between them. This CDR3 region has 16 residues. CDR1 and CDR2 (germline): MGHRA, YSYEKL. The authors' processing: Amplification of reference gene primers was used by the study to estimate nucleated cell counts. The assay was immunoSEQ multiplex PCR, and TCRdb's table has in-frame clones only and misses some. Clonal size and the V and J genes are those of that table, whereas D and trimming came from the DNA. Seen here are about 340,000 clones, around 88% observed once, and the top ten hold roughly 3%. These data come from a study of blood T cell repertoires in COVID-19. The wider study: The origin of the acute and convalescent COVID-19 samples was the United States, Italy and Spain.

The sequenced sample consisted of peripheral blood. The sequence came from a man younger than 40 with active or convalescent COVID-19. The chain joins TRBV4-1 to TRBJ2-1; D remains ambiguous. The CDR3 protein is CASSPVIRKTHNEQFF. DNA of the CDR3: TGCGCCAGCAGCCCGGTCATCCGAAAAACTCACAATGAGCAGTTCTTC.